The 4 T cell receptor beta chains below all came from one sample that was sequenced in a study of CD8 T cells in ankylosing spondylitis. Using its own MiXCR run on the 5' RACE reads, TCRdb lists one record per CDR3 protein. This sample yields 250,000 to 350,000 distinct CDR3 sequences, of which 20% are seen a single time; about 8.2% belongs to the top ten. Sequenced: blood, either unsorted or a sorted T cell fraction (not recorded which). All receptors come from a male donor with ankylosing spondylitis or in good health (not recorded which).

The rearrangement joins TRBV12-3 or TRBV12-4 to TRBJ1-1; D gene ambiguous. This CDR3 region has 14 residues. Trimming removed 4 bases from V and 4 bases from J, with 13 bases in between. The CDR3: CASSSPPITTEAFF. CDR3 sequence (DNA): TGTGCCAGCAGTTCGCCCCCCATCACCACTGAAGCTTTCTTT.

This chain joins TRBV6-1 and TRBJ2-3; 12 nucleotides agree with TRBD2. The length of the CDR3 is 20 residues. The ends lost 1 base at V and 6 bases at J; junction bases unmatched: 17. Germline values: CDR1 MNHNS, CDR2 SASEGT. CDR3 DNA: TGTGCCAGCAGTGAAGATACTAGCGGGAGGTACCGGAGGCACCGGGATACGCAGTATTTT. The encoded protein is CASSEDTSGRYRRHRDTQYF.

There are a few counts of this clonotype. The V call is TRBV3-1, the J call TRBJ1-5; no clear D. The V gene lost 0 bases and the J gene lost 5 bases, with 8 bases spanning the gap. Germline values: CDR1 LGHDT, CDR2 YNNKEL (reference sequence). There are 14 residues in the CDR3. The CDR3 region is CASSQDQVHQPQHF. As DNA, the CDR3 is TGTGCCAGCAGCCAAGATCAGGTACATCAGCCCCAGCATTTT. The full variable domain, in which reference TRBV3-1 and TRBJ1-5 provide the parts outside the CDR3, is DTAVSQTPKYLVTQMGNDKSIKCEQNLGHDTMYWYKQDSKKFLKIMFSYNNKELIINETVPNRFSPKSPDKAHLNLHINSLELGDSAVYFCASSQDQVHQPQHFGDGTRLSIL.

J is TRBJ1-3 and V is TRBV12-3 or TRBV12-4, with D possibly matching TRBD1 (6 bases). The V and J ends lost 4 bases and 4 bases respectively, with 11 bases between them. The CDR3 runs 14 residues. Written as DNA, the CDR3 is TGTGCCAGCAGTTATTCAGGGGCCGGAAACACCATATATTTT. The encoded protein is CASSYSGAGNTIYF.